This record covers a single T cell receptor (beta chain). Its antigen is currently unknown. This sample stems from a study of somatic mutations in cytotoxic T cells in rheumatoid arthritis. General study findings and limits: The slight TRBV07 underrepresentation in rheumatoid arthritis patients received no adjustment for multiple comparisons.

Looked up from germline, CDR1 is SGHAT and CDR2 is FQDESV (reference sequence). This CDR3 is built from 13 residues. V was clipped by 1 base and J by 4 bases, with 6 bases between them. Libraries were prepared by immunoSEQ multiplex PCR; TCRdb keeps only in-frame clonotypes and omits some of them. The repertoire has fewer than 4,000 clones, approximately 80% of them found once; the top ten carry around 28%. The sequence was obtained from a man aged 50 or older with rheumatoid arthritis. This rearrangement joins TRBV11-1 to TRBJ2-3, with D perhaps matching TRBD2 (5 bases). Sequencing used CD8+ T cells sorted from blood. Here the CDR3 reads CASSLVSADTQYF. DNA of the CDR3: TGTGCCAGCAGCTTAGTTAGCGCAGATACGCAGTATTTT.